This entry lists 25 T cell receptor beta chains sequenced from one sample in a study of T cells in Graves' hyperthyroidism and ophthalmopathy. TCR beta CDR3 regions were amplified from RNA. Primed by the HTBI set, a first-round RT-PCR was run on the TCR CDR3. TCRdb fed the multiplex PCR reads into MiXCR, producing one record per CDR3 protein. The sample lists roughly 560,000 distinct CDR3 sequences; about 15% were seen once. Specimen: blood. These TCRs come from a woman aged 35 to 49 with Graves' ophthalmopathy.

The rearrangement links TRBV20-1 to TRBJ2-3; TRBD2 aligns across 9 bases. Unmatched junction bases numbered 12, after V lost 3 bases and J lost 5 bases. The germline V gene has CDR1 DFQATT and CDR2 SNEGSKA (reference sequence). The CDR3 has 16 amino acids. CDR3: CSASVREGPMGDTQYF. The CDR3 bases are TGCAGTGCTAGCGTGCGGGAGGGCCCTATGGGAGATACGCAGTATTTT.

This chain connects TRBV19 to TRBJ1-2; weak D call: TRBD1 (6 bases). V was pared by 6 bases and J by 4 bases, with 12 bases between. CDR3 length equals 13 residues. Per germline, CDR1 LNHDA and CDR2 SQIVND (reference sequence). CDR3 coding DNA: TGTGCCAGTAGGGACAGCCTGCTCTATGGCTACACCTTC. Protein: CASRDSLLYGYTF. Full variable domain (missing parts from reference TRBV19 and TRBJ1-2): DGGITQSPKYLFRKEGQNVTLSCEQNLNHDAMYWYRQDPGQGLRLIYYSQIVNDFQKGDIAEGYSVSREKKESFPLTVTSAQKNPTAFYLCASRDSLLYGYTFGSGTRLTVV.

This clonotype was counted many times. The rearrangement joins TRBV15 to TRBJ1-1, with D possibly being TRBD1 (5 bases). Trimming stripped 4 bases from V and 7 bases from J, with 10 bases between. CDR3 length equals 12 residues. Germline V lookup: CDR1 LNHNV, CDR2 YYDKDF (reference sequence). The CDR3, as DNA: TGTGCCACCAGCAATGGGGGGATTGAAGCTTTCTTT. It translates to CATSNGGIEAFF.

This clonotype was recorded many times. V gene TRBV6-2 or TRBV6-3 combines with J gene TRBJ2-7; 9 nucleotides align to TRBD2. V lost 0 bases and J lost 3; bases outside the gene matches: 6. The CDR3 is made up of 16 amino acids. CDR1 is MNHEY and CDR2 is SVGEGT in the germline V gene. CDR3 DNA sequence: TGTGCCAGCAGTTACTCGACGGCTAGCGGGAACTACGAGCAGTACTTC. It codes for CASSYSTASGNYEQYF.

CDR3 sequence (DNA): TGCAGTGCTCCTAATCAGGGGGCGTCCTACGAGCAGTACTTC. Amino acid sequence: CSAPNQGASYEQYF. The V call is TRBV20-1, the J call TRBJ2-7; 8 positions agree with TRBD1. J lost 1 base, V lost 5 bases, and 7 bases had no gene match. Germline V gene sequence: CDR1 DFQATT, CDR2 SNEGSKA (reference sequence). The CDR3 covers 14 residues.

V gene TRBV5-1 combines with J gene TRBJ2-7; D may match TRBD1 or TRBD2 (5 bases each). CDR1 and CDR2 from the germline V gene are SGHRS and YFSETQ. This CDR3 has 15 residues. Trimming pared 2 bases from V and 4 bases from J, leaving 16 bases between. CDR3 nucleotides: TGCGCCAGCAGCTTCGGGGACGGATACCGGTACGAGCAGTACTTC. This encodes CASSFGDGYRYEQYF.

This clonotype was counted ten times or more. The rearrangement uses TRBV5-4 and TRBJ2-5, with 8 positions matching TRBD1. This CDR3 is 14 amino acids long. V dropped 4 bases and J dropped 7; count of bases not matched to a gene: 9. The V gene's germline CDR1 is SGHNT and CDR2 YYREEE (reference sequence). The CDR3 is CASSADRAEVTQYF. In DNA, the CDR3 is TGTGCCAGCAGCGCGGACAGGGCTGAAGTGACCCAGTACTTC.

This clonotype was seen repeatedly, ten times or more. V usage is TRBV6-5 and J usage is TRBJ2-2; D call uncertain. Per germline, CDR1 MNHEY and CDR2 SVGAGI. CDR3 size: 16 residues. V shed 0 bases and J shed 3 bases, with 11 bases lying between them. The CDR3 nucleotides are TGTGCCAGCAGTTACTCGATTACCCGGGACACCGGGGAGCTGTTTTTT. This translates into CASSYSITRDTGELFF.

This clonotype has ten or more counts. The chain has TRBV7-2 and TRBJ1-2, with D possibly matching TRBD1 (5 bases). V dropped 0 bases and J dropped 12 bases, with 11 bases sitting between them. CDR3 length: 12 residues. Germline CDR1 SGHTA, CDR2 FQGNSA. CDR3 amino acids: CASSLAGAVNTF. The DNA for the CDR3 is TGTGCCAGCAGCTTAGCAGGGGCGGTCAACACCTTC. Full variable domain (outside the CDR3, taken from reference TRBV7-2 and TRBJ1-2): GAGVSQSPSNKVTEKGKDVELRCDPISGHTALYWYRQSLGQGLEFLIYFQGNSAPDKSGLPSDRFSAERTGGSVSTLTIQRTQQEDSAVYLCASSLAGAVNTFGSGTRLTVV.

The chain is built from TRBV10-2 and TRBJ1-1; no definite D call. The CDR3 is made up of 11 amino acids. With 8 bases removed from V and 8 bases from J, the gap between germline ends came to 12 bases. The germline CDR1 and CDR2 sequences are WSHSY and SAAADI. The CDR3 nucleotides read TGCGCCAGCCAGCATGCCTTGGAAGCTTTCTTT. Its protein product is CASQHALEAFF.

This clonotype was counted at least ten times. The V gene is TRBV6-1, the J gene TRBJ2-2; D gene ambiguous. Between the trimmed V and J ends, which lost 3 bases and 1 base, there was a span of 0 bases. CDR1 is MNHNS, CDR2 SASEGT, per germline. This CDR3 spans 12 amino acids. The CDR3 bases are TGTGCCAGCAGTGAGAACACCGGGGAGCTGTTTTTT. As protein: CASSENTGELFF.

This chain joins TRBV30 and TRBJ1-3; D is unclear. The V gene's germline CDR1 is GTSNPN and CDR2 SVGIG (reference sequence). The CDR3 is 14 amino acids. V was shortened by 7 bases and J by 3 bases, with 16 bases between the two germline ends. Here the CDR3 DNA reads TGTGCCTTTGCGACTAACTTTTATGGAAACACCATATATTTT. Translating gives CAFATNFYGNTIYF.

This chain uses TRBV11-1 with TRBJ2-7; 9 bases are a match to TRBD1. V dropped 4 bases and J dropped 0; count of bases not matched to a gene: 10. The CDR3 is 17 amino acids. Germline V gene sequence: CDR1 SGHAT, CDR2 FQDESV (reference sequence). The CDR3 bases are TGTGCCAGCAGCTCCCCCCGGACAGGGGCCTCCTCCTACGAGCAGTACTTC. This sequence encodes CASSSPRTGASSYEQYF.

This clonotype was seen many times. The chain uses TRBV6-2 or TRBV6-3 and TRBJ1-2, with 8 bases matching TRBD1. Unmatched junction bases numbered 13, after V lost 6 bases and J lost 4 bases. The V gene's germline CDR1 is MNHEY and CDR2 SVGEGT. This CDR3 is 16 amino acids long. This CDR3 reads CASSRGAGQGRYGYTF. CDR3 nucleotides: TGTGCCAGCAGCCGGGGGGCTGGACAGGGACGCTATGGCTACACCTTC.

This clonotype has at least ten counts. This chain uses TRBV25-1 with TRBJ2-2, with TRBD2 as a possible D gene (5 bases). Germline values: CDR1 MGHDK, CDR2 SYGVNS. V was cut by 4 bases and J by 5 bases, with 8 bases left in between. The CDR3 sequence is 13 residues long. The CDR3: CASSGLQTGELFF. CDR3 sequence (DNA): TGTGCCAGCAGTGGACTACAGACCGGGGAGCTGTTTTTT.

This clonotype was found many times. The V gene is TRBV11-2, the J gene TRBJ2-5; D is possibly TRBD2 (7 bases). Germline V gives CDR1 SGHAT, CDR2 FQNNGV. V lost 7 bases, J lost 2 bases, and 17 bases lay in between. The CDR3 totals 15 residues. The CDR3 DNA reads TGTGCCAGCACCCTGAGGGGGGGCGGACAAGAGACCCAGTACTTC. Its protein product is CASTLRGGGQETQYF. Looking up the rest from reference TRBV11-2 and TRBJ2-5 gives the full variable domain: EAGVAQSPRYKIIEKRQSVAFWCNPISGHATLYWYQQILGQGPKLLIQFQNNGVVDDSQLPKDRFSAERLKGVDSTLKIQPAKLEDSAVYLCASTLRGGGQETQYFGPGTRLLVL.

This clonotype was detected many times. The CDR3 loop is CASSTGQRETQYF. CDR3 nucleotide sequence: TGTGCCAGCAGTACCGGACAGAGGGAGACCCAGTACTTC. The chain is built from TRBV12-3 or TRBV12-4 and TRBJ2-5; D may be TRBD1 (6 bases). This CDR3 comprises 13 residues. Between the trimmed V and J ends, which lost 5 bases and 5 bases, there was a span of 12 bases.

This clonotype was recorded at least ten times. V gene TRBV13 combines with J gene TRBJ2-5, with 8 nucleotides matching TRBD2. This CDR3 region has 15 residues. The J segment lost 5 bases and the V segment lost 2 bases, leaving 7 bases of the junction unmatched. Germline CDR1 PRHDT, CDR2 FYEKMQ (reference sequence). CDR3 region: CASSLRTGGPETQYF. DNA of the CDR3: TGTGCCAGCAGCTTACGTACGGGAGGGCCTGAGACCCAGTACTTC. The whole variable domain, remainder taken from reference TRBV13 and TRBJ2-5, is AAGVIQSPRHLIKEKRETATLKCYPIPRHDTVYWYQQGPGQDPQFLISFYEKMQSDKGSIPDRFSAQQFSDYHSELNMSSLELGDSALYFCASSLRTGGPETQYFGPGTRLLVL.

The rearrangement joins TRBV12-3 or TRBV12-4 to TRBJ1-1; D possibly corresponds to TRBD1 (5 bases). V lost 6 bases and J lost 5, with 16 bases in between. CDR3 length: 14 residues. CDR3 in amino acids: CASSLGPSGTEAFF. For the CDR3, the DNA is TGTGCCAGCAGCTTGGGACCCTCGGGAACTGAAGCTTTCTTT.

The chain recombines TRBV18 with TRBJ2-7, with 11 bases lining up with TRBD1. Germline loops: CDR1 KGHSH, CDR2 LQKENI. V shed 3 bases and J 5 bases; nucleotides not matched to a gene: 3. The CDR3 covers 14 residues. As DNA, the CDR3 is TGTGCCAGCTCACCGGACAGGGGGCACGACGAGCAGTACTTC. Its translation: CASSPDRGHDEQYF.

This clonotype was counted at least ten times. As DNA, the CDR3 is TGTGCCAGCAGTTTTCAGGGGCACGAGCAGTACTTC. It codes for CASSFQGHEQYF. The chain recombines TRBV27 with TRBJ2-7, with D maybe TRBD1 (6 bases). V was shortened by 3 bases and J by 5 bases, with 8 bases between the two germline ends. Germline CDR1 is MNHEY and CDR2 is SMNVEV (reference sequence). The CDR3 sequence is 12 residues long.

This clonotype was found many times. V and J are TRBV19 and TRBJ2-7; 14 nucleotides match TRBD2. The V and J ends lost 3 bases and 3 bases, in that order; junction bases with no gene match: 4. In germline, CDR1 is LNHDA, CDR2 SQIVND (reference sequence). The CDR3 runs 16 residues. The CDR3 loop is CASSMRTSGGYYEQYF. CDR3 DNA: TGTGCCAGTAGTATGAGGACTAGCGGGGGGTACTACGAGCAGTACTTC.

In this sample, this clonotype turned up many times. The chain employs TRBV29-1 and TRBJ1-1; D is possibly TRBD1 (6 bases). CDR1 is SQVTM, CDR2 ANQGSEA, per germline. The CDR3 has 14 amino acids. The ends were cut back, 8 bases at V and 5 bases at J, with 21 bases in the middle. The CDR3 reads CSSGPGGGFTEAFF. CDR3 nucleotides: TGCAGCTCTGGCCCGGGGGGCGGGTTTACTGAAGCTTTCTTT. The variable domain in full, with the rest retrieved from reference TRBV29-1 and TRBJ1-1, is SAVISQKPSRDICQRGTSLTIQCQVDSQVTMMFWYRQQPGQSLTLIATANQGSEATYESGFVIDKFPISRPNLTFSTLTVSNMSPEDSSIYLCSSGPGGGFTEAFFGQGTRLTVV.

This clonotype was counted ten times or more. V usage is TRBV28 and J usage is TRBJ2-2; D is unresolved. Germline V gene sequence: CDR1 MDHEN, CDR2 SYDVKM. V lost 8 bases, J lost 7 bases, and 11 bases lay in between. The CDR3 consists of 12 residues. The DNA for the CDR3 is TGTGCCAGCGAGCCCGGTGGCGGGGAGCTGTTTTTT. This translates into CASEPGGGELFF.

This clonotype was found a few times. CDR3 region: CASNMDGELFF. Here the CDR3 DNA reads TGTGCCAGCAACATGGACGGGGAGCTGTTTTTT. This chain connects TRBV11-3 to TRBJ2-2; D gene unclear. Germline values: CDR1 SGHNT, CDR2 YENEEA. The CDR3 consists of 11 residues. Trimming took 7 bases from V and 7 from J, leaving 7 bases between them.